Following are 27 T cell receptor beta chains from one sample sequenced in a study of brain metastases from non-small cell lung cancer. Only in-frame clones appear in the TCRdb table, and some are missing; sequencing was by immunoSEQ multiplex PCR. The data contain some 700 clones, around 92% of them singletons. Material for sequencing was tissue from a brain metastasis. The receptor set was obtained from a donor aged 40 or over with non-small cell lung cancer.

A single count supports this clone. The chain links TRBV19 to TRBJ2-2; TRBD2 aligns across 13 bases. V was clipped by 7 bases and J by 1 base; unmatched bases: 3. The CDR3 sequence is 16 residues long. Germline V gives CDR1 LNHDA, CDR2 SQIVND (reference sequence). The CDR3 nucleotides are TGTGCCAGTATTCGGACTAGCGGGGGGAACACCGGGGAGCTGTTTTTT. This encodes CASIRTSGGNTGELFF.

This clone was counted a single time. The CDR3 DNA sequence: TGTGCAAGTCGCCTCCTAGCGGTATTCTACAATGAGCAGTTCTTC. Translated, it gives CASRLLAVFYNEQFF. J is TRBJ2-1 and V is TRBV12-2; TRBD2 is the table's D call, not checked against the DNA. TRBV12-2 constitutes a pseudogene. The CDR3 is made up of 15 amino acids.

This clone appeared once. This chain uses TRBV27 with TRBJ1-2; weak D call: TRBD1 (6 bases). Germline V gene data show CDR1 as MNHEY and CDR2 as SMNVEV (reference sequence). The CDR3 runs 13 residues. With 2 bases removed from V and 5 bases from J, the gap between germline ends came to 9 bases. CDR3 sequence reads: CASSLTQGYGYTF. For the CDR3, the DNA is TGTGCCAGCAGTTTAACACAGGGATATGGCTACACCTTC.

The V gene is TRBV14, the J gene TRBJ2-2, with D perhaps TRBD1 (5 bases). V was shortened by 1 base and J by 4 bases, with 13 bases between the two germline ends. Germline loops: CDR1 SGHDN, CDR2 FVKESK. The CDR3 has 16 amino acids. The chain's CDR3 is CASSQVWGSTTGELFF. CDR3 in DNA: TGTGCCAGCAGCCAAGTTTGGGGCTCGACCACCGGGGAGCTGTTTTTT.

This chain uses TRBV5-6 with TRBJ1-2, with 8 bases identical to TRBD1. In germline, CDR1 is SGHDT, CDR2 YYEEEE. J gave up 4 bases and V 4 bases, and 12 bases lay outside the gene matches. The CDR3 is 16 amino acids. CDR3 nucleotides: TGTGCCAGCAGCCCGAACCCGGGACAGGAATCCTATGGCTACACCTTC. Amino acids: CASSPNPGQESYGYTF.

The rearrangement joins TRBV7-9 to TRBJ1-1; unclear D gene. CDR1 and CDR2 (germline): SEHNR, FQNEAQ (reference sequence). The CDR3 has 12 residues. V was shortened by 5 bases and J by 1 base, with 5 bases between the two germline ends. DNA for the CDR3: TGTGCCAGCAGCCGGGGGAACACTGAAGCTTTCTTT. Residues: CASSRGNTEAFF. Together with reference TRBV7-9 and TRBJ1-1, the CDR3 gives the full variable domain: DTGVSQNPRHKITKRGQNVTFRCDPISEHNRLYWYRQTLGQGPEFLTYFQNEAQLEKSRLLSDRFSAERPKGSFSTLEIQRTEQGDSAMYLCASSRGNTEAFFGQGTRLTVV.

The CDR3 region is CASSKKLAGVSGNEQFF. The DNA of the CDR3 is TGTGCCAGCAGCAAAAAACTAGCGGGAGTCTCCGGCAATGAGCAGTTCTTC. This chain uses TRBV21-1 with TRBJ2-1; whether TRBD2, the table's D call, matches the DNA was not checked. TRBV21-1 is a pseudogene segment. CDR3 length: 17 amino acids.

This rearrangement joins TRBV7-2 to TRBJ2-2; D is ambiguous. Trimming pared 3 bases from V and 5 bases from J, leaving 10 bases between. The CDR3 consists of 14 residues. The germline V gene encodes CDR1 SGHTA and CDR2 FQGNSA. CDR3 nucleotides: TGTGCCAGCAGCTTTAGACCCGGGACCGGGGAGCTGTTTTTT. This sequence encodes CASSFRPGTGELFF.

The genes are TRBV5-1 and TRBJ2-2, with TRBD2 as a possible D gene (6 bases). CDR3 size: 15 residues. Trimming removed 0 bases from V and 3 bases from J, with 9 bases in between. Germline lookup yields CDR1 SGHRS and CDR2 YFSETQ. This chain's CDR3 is CASSLVIADTGELFF. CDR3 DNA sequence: TGCGCCAGCAGCTTGGTGATAGCGGACACCGGGGAGCTGTTTTTT.

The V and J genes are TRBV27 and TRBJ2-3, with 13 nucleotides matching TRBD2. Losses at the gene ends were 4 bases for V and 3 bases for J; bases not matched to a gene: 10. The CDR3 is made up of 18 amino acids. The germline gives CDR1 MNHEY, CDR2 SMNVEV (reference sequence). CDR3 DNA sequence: TGTGCCAGCAGTTGGACTAGCGGGGGTTTGGGGAAGACAGATACGCAGTATTTT. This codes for CASSWTSGGLGKTDTQYF.

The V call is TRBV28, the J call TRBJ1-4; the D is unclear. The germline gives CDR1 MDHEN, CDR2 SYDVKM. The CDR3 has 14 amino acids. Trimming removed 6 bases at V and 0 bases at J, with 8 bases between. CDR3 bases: TGTGCCAGCAGCCAATATGCAACTAATGAAAAACTGTTTTTT. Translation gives CASSQYATNEKLFF.

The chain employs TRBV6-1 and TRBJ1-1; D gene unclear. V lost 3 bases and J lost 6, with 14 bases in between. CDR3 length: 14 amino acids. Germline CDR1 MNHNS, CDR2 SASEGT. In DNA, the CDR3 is TGTGCCAGCAGTGATACCAACATCGGAGCTGAAGCTTTCTTT. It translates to CASSDTNIGAEAFF.

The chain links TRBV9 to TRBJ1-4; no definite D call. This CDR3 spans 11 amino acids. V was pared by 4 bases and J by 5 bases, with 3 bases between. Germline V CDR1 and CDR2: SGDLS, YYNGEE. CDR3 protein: CASSSNEKLFF. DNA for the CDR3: TGTGCCAGCAGCTCAAATGAAAAACTGTTTTTT.

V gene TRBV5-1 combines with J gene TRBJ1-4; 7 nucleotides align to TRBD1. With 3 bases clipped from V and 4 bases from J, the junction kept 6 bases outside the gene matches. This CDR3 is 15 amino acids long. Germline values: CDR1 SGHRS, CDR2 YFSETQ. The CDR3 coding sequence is TGCGCCAGCAGCTCGACGGACAGGTTTAATGAAAAACTGTTTTTT. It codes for CASSSTDRFNEKLFF.

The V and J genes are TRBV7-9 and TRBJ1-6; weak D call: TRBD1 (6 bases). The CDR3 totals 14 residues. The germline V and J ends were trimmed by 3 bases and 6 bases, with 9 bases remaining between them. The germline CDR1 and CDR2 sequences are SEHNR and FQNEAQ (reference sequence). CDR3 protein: CASSLQQGNSPLHF. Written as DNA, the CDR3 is TGTGCCAGCAGCTTGCAACAGGGTAATTCACCCCTCCACTTT.

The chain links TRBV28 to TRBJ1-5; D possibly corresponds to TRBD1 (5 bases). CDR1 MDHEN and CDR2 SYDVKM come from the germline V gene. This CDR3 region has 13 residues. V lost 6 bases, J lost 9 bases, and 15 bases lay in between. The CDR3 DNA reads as TGTGCCAGCAGGAGAGGGGCCATTTCGCCCCAGCATTTT. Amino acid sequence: CASRRGAISPQHF.

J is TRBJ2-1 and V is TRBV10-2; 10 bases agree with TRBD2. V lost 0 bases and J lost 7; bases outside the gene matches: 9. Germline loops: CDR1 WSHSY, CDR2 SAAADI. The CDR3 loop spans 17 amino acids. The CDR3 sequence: CASSESVPSGRGNEQFF. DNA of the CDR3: TGCGCCAGCAGTGAGTCCGTGCCTAGCGGGAGAGGAAATGAGCAGTTCTTC.

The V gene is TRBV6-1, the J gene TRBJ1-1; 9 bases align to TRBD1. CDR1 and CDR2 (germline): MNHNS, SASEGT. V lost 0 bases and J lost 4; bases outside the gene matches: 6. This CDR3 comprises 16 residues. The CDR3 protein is CASSEASGTGSTEAFF. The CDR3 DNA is TGTGCCAGCAGTGAAGCGTCTGGGACAGGGAGCACTGAAGCTTTCTTT.

The CDR3 nucleotides are TGTGCCAGCAGCCTGAGAGGGGGGAACACTGAAGCTTTCTTT. This sequence encodes CASSLRGGNTEAFF. The chain is built from TRBV9 and TRBJ1-1; the D gene is possibly TRBD1 (6 bases). The V end lost 4 bases, the J end lost 1 base, and 11 bases lay between the germline ends. Germline V gene lookup returns CDR1 SGDLS and CDR2 YYNGEE. The CDR3 is 14 amino acids. Full variable domain (rest looked up from reference TRBV9 and TRBJ1-1): DSGVTQTPKHLITATGQRVTLRCSPRSGDLSVYWYQQSLDQGLQFLIQYYNGEERAKGNILERFSAQQFPDLHSELNLSSLELGDSALYFCASSLRGGNTEAFFGQGTRLTVV.

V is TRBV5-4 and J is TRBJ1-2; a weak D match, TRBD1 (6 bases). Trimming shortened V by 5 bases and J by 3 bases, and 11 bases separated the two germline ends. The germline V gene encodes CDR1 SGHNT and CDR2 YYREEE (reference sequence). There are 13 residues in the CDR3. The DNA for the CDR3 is TGTGCCAGCAGAAGTACAGGGTACTATGGCTACACCTTC. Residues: CASRSTGYYGYTF. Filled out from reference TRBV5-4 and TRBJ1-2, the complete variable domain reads ETGVTQSPTHLIKTRGQQVTLRCSSQSGHNTVSWYQQALGQGPQFIFQYYREEENGRGNFPPRFSGLQFPNYSSELNVNALELDDSALYLCASRSTGYYGYTFGSGTRLTVV.

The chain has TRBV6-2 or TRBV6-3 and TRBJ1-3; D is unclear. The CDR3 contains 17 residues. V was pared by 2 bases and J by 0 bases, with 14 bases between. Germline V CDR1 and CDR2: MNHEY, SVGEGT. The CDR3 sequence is CASSYRSRSNSGNTIYF. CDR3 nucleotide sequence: TGTGCCAGCAGTTACCGGTCTCGTAGCAACTCTGGAAACACCATATATTTT.

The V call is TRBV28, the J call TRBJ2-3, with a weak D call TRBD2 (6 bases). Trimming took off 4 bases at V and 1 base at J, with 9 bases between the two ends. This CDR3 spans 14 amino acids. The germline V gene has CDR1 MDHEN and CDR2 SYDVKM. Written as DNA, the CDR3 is TGTGCCAGCAGTTGGGGACTGCGCACAGATACGCAGTATTTT. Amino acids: CASSWGLRTDTQYF.

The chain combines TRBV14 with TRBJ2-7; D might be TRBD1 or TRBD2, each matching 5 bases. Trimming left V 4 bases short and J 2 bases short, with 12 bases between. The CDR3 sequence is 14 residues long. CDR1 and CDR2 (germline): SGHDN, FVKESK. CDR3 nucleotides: TGTGCCAGCAGCCCCCCGGGGCTCGCCTACGAGCAGTACTTC. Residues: CASSPPGLAYEQYF. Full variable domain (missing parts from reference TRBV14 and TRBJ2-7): EAGVTQFPSHSVIEKGQTVTLRCDPISGHDNLYWYRRVMGKEIKFLLHFVKESKQDESGMPNNRFLAERTGGTYSTLKVQPAELEDSGVYFCASSPPGLAYEQYFGPGTRLTVT.

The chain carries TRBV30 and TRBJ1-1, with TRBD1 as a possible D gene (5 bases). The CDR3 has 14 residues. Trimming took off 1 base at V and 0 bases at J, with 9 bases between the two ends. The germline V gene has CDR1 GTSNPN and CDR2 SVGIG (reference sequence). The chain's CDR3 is CAWSGGTVNTEAFF. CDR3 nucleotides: TGTGCCTGGAGTGGGGGGACTGTGAACACTGAAGCTTTCTTT.

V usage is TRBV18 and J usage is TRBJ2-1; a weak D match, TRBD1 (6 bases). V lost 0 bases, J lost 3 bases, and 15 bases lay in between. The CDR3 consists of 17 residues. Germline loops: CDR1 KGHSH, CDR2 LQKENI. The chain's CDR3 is CASSPPLAGVSYNEQFF. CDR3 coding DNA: TGTGCCAGCTCACCACCGCTAGCAGGGGTCAGCTACAATGAGCAGTTCTTC.

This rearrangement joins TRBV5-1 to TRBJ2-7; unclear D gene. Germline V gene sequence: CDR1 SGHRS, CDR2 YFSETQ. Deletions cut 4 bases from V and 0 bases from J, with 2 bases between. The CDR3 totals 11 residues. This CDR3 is CASSGSYEQYF. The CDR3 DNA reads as TGCGCCAGCAGCGGCTCCTACGAGCAGTACTTC.

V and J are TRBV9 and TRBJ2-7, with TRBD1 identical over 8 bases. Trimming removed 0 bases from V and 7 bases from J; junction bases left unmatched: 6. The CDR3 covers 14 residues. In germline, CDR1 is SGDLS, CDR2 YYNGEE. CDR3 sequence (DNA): TGTGCCAGCAGCGTAGCGGACAGGGTTGATGAGCAGTACTTC. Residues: CASSVADRVDEQYF.